This TCR beta chain was recovered during a study of regulatory T cells in long-lasting Graves disease. The CDR3 runs to 15 residues. Trimming took 5 bases from V and 6 from J, leaving 19 bases between them. Germline CDR1 and CDR2: SGHAT and FQDESV (reference sequence). This sample's time point: newly diagnosed GD, antithyroid drugs for less than 3 months. From RNA extracted from PBMCs, the TCR library was made. Relying on iRepertoire HTBI primers and Arm-PCR of CDR3 regions, the team built TCR beta libraries. In TCRdb, the multiplex PCR reads were re-called with MiXCR into one record per CDR3 protein. The table has a few hundred thousand distinct CDR3 sequences, about an eighth seen once. This clonotype was observed a few times. This same sample was also taken into another study, of T cells in Graves' hyperthyroidism and ophthalmopathy.

The chain carries TRBV11-1 and TRBJ1-2; TRBD1 might be the D (5 bases). Sequencing was performed on peripheral blood mononuclear cells (PBMCs), taken at new diagnosis, from a patient treated with antithyroid drugs. The clonotype originates from a woman between 18 and 29 years old with Graves disease. CDR3 sequence: CASSPAGAGPHGYTF. The CDR3 nucleotides read TGTGCCAGCAGCCCAGCCGGGGCAGGACCCCATGGCTACACCTTC.